This record covers a single T cell receptor (beta chain). Germline V gene lookup returns CDR1 SGDLS and CDR2 YYNGEE. V trimming: 3 bases; J trimming: 2 bases; junction bases outside the gene matches: 5. This CDR3 comprises 15 residues. 60 Vbeta and 13 Jbeta primers were used in PCR. Clones were sequenced by immunoSEQ multiplex PCR, and TCRdb holds only the in-frame ones, with some missing. The sample lists 110,000 to 150,000 clones; around four fifths were seen once. The sample originates from a study of cytomegalovirus exposure and HLA in healthy donors. As for the study in general: Approximately 170 million T cells yielded 110 million or so unique TCR beta sequences in earlier analysis.

This chain uses TRBV9 with TRBJ2-5; 9 bases match TRBD2. The receptor was isolated from a female donor in good health and CMV-seronegative. Sample: PBMCs. CDR3 region: CASSADSGGQETQYF. CDR3 sequence (DNA): TGTGCCAGCAGCGCGGATAGCGGGGGACAAGAGACCCAGTACTTC.